What follows is one T cell receptor (beta chain) and its context. Antigen: not known. Separation from the approximately 690-subject first cohort characterized the roughly 120-subject validation cohort, to which the donors belonged. V lost 8 bases, J lost 3 bases, and 7 bases stayed unmatched. Germline assignment: CDR1 LNHDA and CDR2 SQIVND (reference sequence). The CDR3 length is 13 residues. TCRdb's table, derived via immunoSEQ multiplex PCR, lists solely in-frame clones and lacks some. The sample yields roughly 100,000 clones, roughly nine tenths seen once. This record comes from a study of cytomegalovirus exposure and HLA in healthy donors. Study-wide findings and caveats: The investigators catalogued 150 to 200 TCR beta chains as cytomegalovirus-associated. Specificity of a few CMV-associated chains for CMV antigens was verified in vitro. Across donors, most TCRs were seen rarely, yet some public ones were widespread.

The clonotype was recovered from a woman aged 18 to 35 in good health and CMV-seropositive. The chain combines TRBV19 with TRBJ2-7, with 7 nucleotides matching TRBD2. The sample was PBMCs. As DNA, the CDR3 is TGTGCCAGTGCTCGGGGGGATGACTACGAGCAGTACTTC. It codes for CASARGDDYEQYF.